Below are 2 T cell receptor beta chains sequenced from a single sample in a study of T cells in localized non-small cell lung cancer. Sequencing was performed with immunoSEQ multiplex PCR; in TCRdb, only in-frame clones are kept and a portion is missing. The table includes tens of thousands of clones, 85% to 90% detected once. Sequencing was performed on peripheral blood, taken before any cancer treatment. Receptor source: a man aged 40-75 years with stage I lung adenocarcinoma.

The CDR3 nucleotides read TGTGCCAGCAGTTCTAAGGGCACAGGACCTGCCTACGAGCAGTACTTC. Its protein product is CASSSKGTGPAYEQYF. The chain uses TRBV6-6 and TRBJ2-7, with D tentatively TRBD1 (5 bases). In germline, CDR1 is MNHNY, CDR2 SVGAGI (reference sequence). CDR3 length: 16 amino acids. The V and J ends lost 4 bases and 2 bases respectively, with 18 bases between them.

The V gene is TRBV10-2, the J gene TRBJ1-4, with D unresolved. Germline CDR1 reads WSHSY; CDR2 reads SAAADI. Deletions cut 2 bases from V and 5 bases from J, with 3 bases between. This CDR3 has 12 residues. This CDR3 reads CASSEGNEKLFF. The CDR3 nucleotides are TGCGCCAGCAGTGAGGGAAATGAAAAACTGTTTTTT.